This is a list of T cell receptor beta chains from one sample in a study of cytomegalovirus exposure and HLA in healthy donors. Assay: immunoSEQ multiplex PCR; the TCRdb copy retains only in-frame clones and omits some. The data show around 100,000 clones, just under 80% seen once. Sequences were obtained from PBMCs. The source of these receptors is a male donor in good health and CMV-seropositive. Each CDR3 is given with its conserved first and last residue. The order of the fields is J gene, clone size, V gene, D gene, CDR3 DNA, CDR3 protein. D genes are given only for firm matches. Size is omitted from some rows. Given values are once, few, many or a class for expanded clones.

TRBJ1-4	-	TRBV19	-	TGTGCCAGCACAGGGCTCCATCGGGAAAAACTGTTTTTT	CASTGLHREKLFF
TRBJ2-1	-	TRBV25-1	TRBD2	TGTGCCAGCAGTGTTGCTAGCGGGGGTGATGAGCAGTTCTTC	CASSVASGGDEQFF
TRBJ2-1	-	TRBV5-6	TRBD2	TGTGCCAGCAGCTTTCAAGCGGGAGGGCCTTACAATGAGCAGTTCTTC	CASSFQAGGPYNEQFF
TRBJ2-3	-	TRBV5-6	-	TGTGCCAGCAGCTTTCTAAGCACAGATACGCAGTATTTT	CASSFLSTDTQYF
TRBJ2-7	-	TRBV6-1	-	TGTGCCAGTCAAGGACAACTGAACCAAAGGTACTTC	CASQGQLNQRYF
TRBJ1-2	-	TRBV27	-	TGTGCCAGCCGTAGGGAGGACTATGGCTACACCTTC	CASRREDYGYTF
TRBJ2-3	-	TRBV6-1	-	TGTGCCAGCAGTGAACCCAGGGGAGGGGGCACAGATACGCAGTATTTT	CASSEPRGGGTDTQYF
TRBJ1-6	-	TRBV5-1	-	TGCGCCAGCAGTGAGGCAGGCGGGATTAATTCACCCCTCCACTTT	CASSEAGGINSPLHF
TRBJ1-1	-	TRBV7-9	-	TGTGCCAGCAGCCCGCAGCTACAGGGATATGAAGCTTTCTTT	CASSPQLQGYEAFF
TRBJ1-1	-	TRBV2	-	TGTGCCAGCAGTGACACCGGGGGGGAAGCTTTCTTT	CASSDTGGEAFF
TRBJ2-2	-	TRBV2	-	TGTGCCAGCAGCGGAGGGACCGGGGAGCTGTTTTTT	CASSGGTGELFF
TRBJ2-2	-	TRBV27	TRBD2	TGTGCCAGCAGTTGGCTAGCGGCCGGGGAGCTGTTTTTT	CASSWLAAGELFF
TRBJ2-7	-	TRBV19	-	TGTGCCAGTAGTACCGGGATTAATTACGAGCAGTACTTC	CASSTGINYEQYF
TRBJ2-3	-	TRBV7-9	TRBD2	TGTGCCAGCAGCTTAGCCGCGGGGGGCCCGGCCTACACAGATACGCAGTATTTT	CASSLAAGGPAYTDTQYF
TRBJ2-7	-	TRBV27	TRBD1	TGTGCCAGCAGTTTATTTAAGGGACAGGGGGCATATGGCGAGCAGTACTTC	CASSLFKGQGAYGEQYF
TRBJ2-1	few	TRBV7-9	-	TGTGCCAGCAGCTTAAATGAGGGAGCCGACAATGAGCAGTTCTTC	CASSLNEGADNEQFF
TRBJ2-1	-	TRBV21-1	-	TGTGCCAGCAGCTGGAGACCCAATGAGCAGTTCTTC	CASSWRPNEQFF
TRBJ1-4	-	TRBV7-8	-	TGTGCCAGCAGCTTATTCGACAGCTTTAATGAAAAACTGTTTTTT	CASSLFDSFNEKLFF
TRBJ2-2	-	TRBV4-1	-	TGCGCCAGCAGCCAACCCCACTCCGGGGAGCTGTTTTTT	CASSQPHSGELFF
TRBJ2-7	-	TRBV6-1	TRBD1	TGTGCCAGCAGTGAACGGGACAGGGGCGCTTCCTACGAGCAGTACTTC	CASSERDRGASYEQYF
TRBJ2-7	-	TRBV6-1	-	TGTGCCAGCAGTGGCGGGACGGAAAATTACTACGAGCAGTACTTC	CASSGGTENYYEQYF
TRBJ2-5	once	TRBV5-1	TRBD2	TGCGCCAGCAGCTTGGGTAGCGGGGGGGCCGGAGAGACCCAGTACTTC	CASSLGSGGAGETQYF
TRBJ2-3	-	TRBV30	-	TGTGCCTGGGGTCGCAGAGAGGGATTCGCAGATACGCAGTATTTT	CAWGRREGFADTQYF
TRBJ2-1	-	TRBV7-9	TRBD1	TGTGCCAGCAGCTTTGACAGGGGTTACAATGAGCAGTTCTTC	CASSFDRGYNEQFF
TRBJ2-2	-	TRBV2	TRBD2	TGTGCCAGCAGATACGGGGGGGGCCCCGGGGAGCTGTTTTTT	CASRYGGGPGELFF
TRBJ2-3	-	TRBV7-3	TRBD1	TGTGCCAGCAGCTCCCAACCGGGACAGGGTGCAGATACGCAGTATTTT	CASSSQPGQGADTQYF
TRBJ2-1	-	TRBV27	-	TGTGCCAGCATTCTCTCCAATGAGCAGTTCTTC	CASILSNEQFF
TRBJ2-7	-	TRBV5-1	-	TGCGCCAGCAGCGCGGACAGCGTCGGCGAGCAGTACTTC	CASSADSVGEQYF
TRBJ1-1	-	TRBV7-3	TRBD1	TGTGCCAGCAGCTCGACAGGGTGGACTGAAGCTTTCTTT	CASSSTGWTEAFF
TRBJ2-2	-	TRBV29-1	TRBD2	TGCAGCGTTGAAAGTCCAGCGGGAGTCTCTCGGGGCACCGGGGAGCTGTTTTTT	CSVESPAGVSRGTGELFF
TRBJ1-2	-	TRBV7-9	TRBD1	TGTGCCAGCAGCTTCGGGACAGTTAACTATGGCTACACCTTC	CASSFGTVNYGYTF
TRBJ2-1	once	TRBV19	TRBD2	TGTGCCAGTAGTATTCGTCCGGGACTAGCGGTAACCGAGCAGTTCTTC	CASSIRPGLAVTEQFF
TRBJ1-1	-	TRBV7-2	-	TGTGCCAGCAAGGCAGGGGCGGTGAACACTGAAGCTTTCTTT	CASKAGAVNTEAFF
TRBJ1-2	-	TRBV21-1	-	TGTGCCAGCAGCCGACAGGATTATGGCTACACCTTC	CASSRQDYGYTF
TRBJ1-5	-	TRBV5-5	-	TGTGCCAGCAGCCTACAGGGTAATAGCAATCAGCCCCAGCATTTT	CASSLQGNSNQPQHF
TRBJ2-5	-	TRBV7-6	-	TGTGCCAGCAGCTTAACAGGGGACTTACGAGAGACCCAGTACTTC	CASSLTGDLRETQYF
TRBJ2-5	-	TRBV30	TRBD2	TGTGCCTGGAGTGTACCCCTCAGCGGGGGGGCCAGAAAGACCCAGTACTTC	CAWSVPLSGGARKTQYF
TRBJ1-2	-	TRBV5-1	-	TGCGCCAGCCATCCCGGGGTGAGCTATGGCTACACCTTC	CASHPGVSYGYTF
TRBJ2-1	-	TRBV28	-	TGTGCCAGCAGGGCGGGCCGCAGCTCCTACAATGAGCAGTTCTTC	CASRAGRSSYNEQFF
TRBJ1-6	-	TRBV2	TRBD1	TGTGCCGTAAACCGGGACAGGAAAAATTCACCCCTCCACTTT	CAVNRDRKNSPLHF
TRBJ2-7	-	TRBV4-1	TRBD2	TGCGCCAGCAGCTGGACTAGCGGCCCCTACGAGCAGTACTTC	CASSWTSGPYEQYF
TRBJ1-1	-	TRBV30	-	TGTGCCTGGAGTGTACCAGGGATCACTGAAGCTTTCTTT	CAWSVPGITEAFF
TRBJ2-4	-	TRBV2	TRBD1	TGTGCCAGCAGTGAAGCGGGACAGGGTGTATACATTCAGTACTTC	CASSEAGQGVYIQYF
TRBJ2-3	few	TRBV19	TRBD2	TGTGCCAGTAGTACCGGTTGGGCTAGCGGGGGAAACACAGATACGCAGTATTTT	CASSTGWASGGNTDTQYF
TRBJ2-7	-	TRBV4-1	-	TGCGCCAGCAGCGGGGGAGACAGGTCCTCCTACGAGCAGTACTTC	CASSGGDRSSYEQYF
TRBJ2-3	few	TRBV9	-	TGTGCCAGCAGCGTAGCTACCAATCCAGATACGCAGTATTTT	CASSVATNPDTQYF
TRBJ1-5	-	TRBV28	TRBD1	TGTGCCAGCAGACTGGACAGGGAAACTCGCGATCAGCCCCAGCATTTT	CASRLDRETRDQPQHF
TRBJ1-1	-	TRBV28	-	TGTGCCAGCATCCAGGGGTCAGGGTGGAACACTGAAGCTTTCTTT	CASIQGSGWNTEAFF
TRBJ1-6	-	TRBV6-5	TRBD1	TGTGCCAGCAGATCGGACAGGGTAGATAATTCACCCCTCCACTTT	CASRSDRVDNSPLHF
TRBJ2-7	-	TRBV5-1	-	TGCGCCAGCAGCTTGGTTTCAGGGGGGAACGAGCAGTACTTC	CASSLVSGGNEQYF
TRBJ1-2	-	TRBV14	-	TGTGCCAGCAGCCAAGTGGCCAATGGCTACACCTTC	CASSQVANGYTF
TRBJ2-5	-	TRBV7-9	-	TGTGCCAGCAGCTCAACCATAGAGCAGTACTTC	CASSSTIEQYF
TRBJ2-7	-	TRBV27	TRBD2	TGTGCCAGCTCCTCGGGGGGACGCTCCTACGAGCAGTACTTC	CASSSGGRSYEQYF